Presented here are 10 T cell receptor beta chains from one specimen sequenced in a study of CD8 T cells in ankylosing spondylitis. TCRdb re-called the 5' RACE reads with MiXCR, one entry per CDR3 protein. The sample records about 200,000 distinct CDR3 sequences, around a quarter being singletons. The sample consisted of blood, either unsorted or a sorted T cell fraction (not recorded which). The receptors come from a male donor with ankylosing spondylitis or in good health (not recorded which).

This clonotype occurred many times. This chain uses TRBV4-3 with TRBJ1-5; no clear D. V was shortened by 0 bases and J by 3 bases, with 6 bases between the two germline ends. From germline, CDR1 is LGHNA and CDR2 YSLEER. The CDR3 runs to 14 residues. CDR3 residues: CASSQELINQPQHF. The CDR3 nucleotides are TGCGCCAGCAGCCAAGAACTCATCAATCAGCCCCAGCATTTT.

The CDR3 reads CSGLASNNEQFF. The CDR3 DNA reads TGCAGCGGCCTAGCGAGCAACAATGAGCAGTTCTTC. This rearrangement joins TRBV29-1 to TRBJ2-1; D perhaps matches TRBD2 (6 bases). CDR1 is SQVTM, CDR2 ANQGSEA, per germline. The CDR3 has 12 residues. V was cut by 7 bases and J by 5 bases, with 12 bases left in between.

Points on this clonotype: One base away lies a much larger clone, so this may be a sequencing read error. V usage is TRBV3-1 and J usage is TRBJ2-5; D not resolved. The CDR3 runs to 14 residues. Germline values: CDR1 LGHDT, CDR2 YNNKEL (reference sequence). V lost 1 base and J 5 bases, leaving 11 bases between the germline ends. CDR3 amino acids: CASSQGAVHETQYF. Written as DNA, the CDR3 is TGTGCCAGCAGCCAAGGTGCAGTACACGAGACCCAGTACTTC.

A note on this clonotype: A read error may explain this, as a much larger clone is one base away. The chain has TRBV12-3 or TRBV12-4 and TRBJ2-4; D is ambiguous. The CDR3 loop spans 14 amino acids. This CDR3 is CAGSPVRAKNIQYF. CDR3 in DNA: TGTGCCGGCAGCCCTGTCCGCGCCAAAAACATTCAGTACTTC.

The V gene is TRBV28, the J gene TRBJ2-1, with 8 bases lining up with TRBD2. CDR3 length: 14 amino acids. CDR1 is MDHEN and CDR2 is SYDVKM in the germline V gene. V dropped 5 bases and J dropped 9; count of bases not matched to a gene: 9. In nucleotides, the CDR3 is TGTGCCAGCAGTCGGGGGGGGGGCAGGACTGAGCAGTTCTTC. Translated: CASSRGGGRTEQFF. The full variable domain, with the rest looked up from reference TRBV28 and TRBJ2-1, is DVKVTQSSRYLVKRTGEKVFLECVQDMDHENMFWYRQDPGLGLRLIYFSYDVKMKEKGDIPEGYSVSREKKERFSLILESASTNQTSMYLCASSRGGGRTEQFFGPGTRLTVL.

This clonotype was seen at least ten times. This chain connects TRBV20-1 to TRBJ1-1; D may be TRBD1 (5 bases). Between the trimmed V and J ends, which lost 2 bases and 0 bases, there was a span of 10 bases. CDR1 and CDR2 from the germline V gene are DFQATT and SNEGSKA (reference sequence). This CDR3 is built from 14 residues. CDR3 residues: CSARHGTLNTEAFF. CDR3 coding DNA: TGCAGTGCTAGACACGGGACCCTGAACACTGAAGCTTTCTTT.

The chain has TRBV7-9 and TRBJ2-1; D not resolved. Per the germline V gene, CDR1 is SEHNR and CDR2 is FQNEAQ (reference sequence). The ends were cut back, 5 bases at V and 0 bases at J, with 11 bases in the middle. The length of the CDR3 is 15 residues. The CDR3 here is CASSPRGPSYNEQFF. CDR3 sequence (DNA): TGTGCCAGCAGCCCACGTGGCCCCTCCTACAATGAGCAGTTCTTC. Full variable domain (outside the CDR3, taken from reference TRBV7-9 and TRBJ2-1): DTGVSQNPRHKITKRGQNVTFRCDPISEHNRLYWYRQTLGQGPEFLTYFQNEAQLEKSRLLSDRFSAERPKGSFSTLEIQRTEQGDSAMYLCASSPRGPSYNEQFFGPGTRLTVL.

The rearrangement uses TRBV20-1 and TRBJ2-1; 11 bases match TRBD2. Germline assignment: CDR1 DFQATT and CDR2 SNEGSKA (reference sequence). V shed 3 bases, J shed 0 bases, and the junction held 16 bases outside the gene matches. The CDR3 has 20 residues. This CDR3 is CSARVPRASGRTSSYNEQFF. The CDR3 DNA reads TGCAGTGCTAGGGTCCCTAGGGCTAGCGGGAGGACGAGCTCCTACAATGAGCAGTTCTTC.

The chain recombines TRBV5-1 with TRBJ2-3, with D possibly being TRBD1 (7 bases). V was cut by 3 bases and J by 6 bases, with 11 bases left in between. The CDR3 contains 13 residues. Germline V gives CDR1 SGHRS, CDR2 YFSETQ. CDR3 in amino acids: CASSSRGRDTQYF. The CDR3, as DNA: TGCGCCAGCAGCTCCAGGGGGAGGGATACGCAGTATTTT. The full variable domain, in which reference TRBV5-1 and TRBJ2-3 provide the parts outside the CDR3, is KAGVTQTPRYLIKTRGQQVTLSCSPISGHRSVSWYQQTPGQGLQFLFEYFSETQRNKGNFPGRFSGRQFSNSRSEMNVSTLELGDSALYLCASSSRGRDTQYFGPGTRLTVL.

The rearrangement uses TRBV20-1 and TRBJ1-1; 9 nucleotides align to TRBD1. The CDR3 sequence is 12 residues long. V was clipped by 5 bases and J by 5 bases; unmatched bases: 3. Germline-derived CDR1 and CDR2 are DFQATT and SNEGSKA (reference sequence). DNA of the CDR3: TGCAGTGCTCCGGGACAGGGAACTGAAGCTTTCTTT. Residues: CSAPGQGTEAFF.